This TCR beta chain came from a study of OX40 agonist ivuxolimab in advanced cancers. Produced via immunoSEQ multiplex PCR; TCRdb's table is partial and in-frame only. The sample includes about 55,000 clones, 75% to 90% seen only once; the top ten take about an eighth. Germline-derived CDR1 and CDR2 are MRHNA and SNTAGT. The CDR3 sequence is 15 residues long. V was trimmed by 6 bases and J by 4 bases, leaving 15 bases between them. V is TRBV6-4 and J is TRBJ2-2, with D uncertain. This TCR came from an adult with an advanced solid tumor such as melanoma, head and neck, liver or kidney cancer. This material consisted of CD4+ or CD8+ T cells sorted from blood, taken in a trial of the OX40 agonist ivuxolimab. The CDR3: CASSKRSLGTGELFF. The CDR3 nucleotides read TGTGCCAGCAGCAAACGGAGTCTCGGCACCGGGGAGCTGTTTTTT.